The source of this T cell receptor beta chain is a study of blood T cell repertoires in COVID-19. This CDR3 spans 15 amino acids. Germline CDR1 SGHTA, CDR2 FQGTGA. With 6 bases removed from V and 2 bases from J, the gap between germline ends came to 13 bases. This clone came up once. Under the authors' procedure: Estimation of nucleated cell counts relied on the amplification of reference gene primers. Some clones are missing from TCRdb's copy, which holds only in-frame ones; the method was immunoSEQ multiplex PCR. V and J calls plus clone size are reproduced from that table; the DNA served to infer D and trimming. Among 310,000 or so clones listed, roughly 90% were seen once.

The source is a woman between 45 and 65 years old with active or convalescent COVID-19. The sequencing sample was made of peripheral blood. The chain employs TRBV7-3 and TRBJ2-2; possibly TRBD1 for D (5 bases). Here the CDR3 DNA reads TGTGCCAGCAGTCCAACCGACAGTAACACCGGGGAGCTGTTTTTT. Its translation is CASSPTDSNTGELFF.